This entry describes one TCR beta chain. Its antigen remains unknown. This sample stems from a study of type 1 regulatory T cells. In germline, CDR1 is MNHEY, CDR2 SVGAGI. The CDR3 has 15 residues. Germline trimming cut 5 bases from V and 2 bases from J; bases unmatched to any gene: 7. TCRdb analysed the reads with MiXCR anew, one entry per CDR3 protein. The sample has about 62,000 distinct CDR3 sequences, 62% seen once. The sequenced sample consisted of cultured non-Tr1 T cells, either the whole culture or a sorted T cell fraction (not recorded which). The receptor was isolated from a human donor in good health. The rearrangement joins TRBV6-5 to TRBJ1-1; 8 bases map to TRBD1. CDR3 in amino acids: CASSPQGAGNTEAFF. The DNA for the CDR3 is TGTGCCAGCAGTCCCCAGGGGGCTGGTAACACTGAAGCTTTCTTT.